This TCR beta chain was captured in a study of naive and memory T cell subsets. Both TRBC1 and TRBC2 were covered by a beta constant-region primer of two equimolar oligonucleotides. A single record per CDR3 protein comes from TCRdb applying MiXCR to the UMI-ligation and nested PCR reads. The table includes some 87,000 distinct CDR3 sequences, 5.5% to 8.5% detected once. This clonotype was counted ten times or more. The antigen remains undetermined. General study points: No ground truth validated the naive and memory repertoire findings.

The germline V and J ends were trimmed by 4 bases and 3 bases, with 4 bases remaining between them. From germline, CDR1 is SGHAT and CDR2 FQNNGV. The CDR3 is made up of 11 amino acids. Sequencing input: central memory CD4+ T cells from blood. The rearrangement uses TRBV11-2 and TRBJ2-7, with D unclear. The sequence was obtained from a human donor in good health. Here the CDR3 reads CASSSHYEQYF. DNA of the CDR3: TGTGCCAGCAGCTCACACTACGAGCAGTACTTC. Full variable domain (missing parts from reference TRBV11-2 and TRBJ2-7): EAGVAQSPRYKIIEKRQSVAFWCNPISGHATLYWYQQILGQGPKLLIQFQNNGVVDDSQLPKDRFSAERLKGVDSTLKIQPAKLEDSAVYLCASSSHYEQYFGPGTRLTVT.